What follows are 18 T cell receptor beta chains derived from one specimen sequenced in a study of blood T cell repertoires in COVID-19. Clones were sequenced by immunoSEQ multiplex PCR, and TCRdb holds only the in-frame ones, with some missing. Here the sample spans about 220,000 clones, more than 80% being singletons. The sequenced sample was PBMCs or T cells enriched from blood (not recorded which). These receptors were obtained from a woman in her late teens or twenties in a cohort exposed to, infected with or recovered from COVID-19 (not recorded which).

This clone was seen only once. This chain connects TRBV9 to TRBJ2-1, with 9 bases that match TRBD2. Germline V lookup: CDR1 SGDLS, CDR2 YYNGEE. CDR3 length: 15 residues. Unmatched junction bases numbered 8, after V lost 4 bases and J lost 6 bases. CDR3 nucleotide sequence: TGTGCCAGCAGCCCAGCCGGGACTAGCACCAATGAGCAGTTCTTC. Translation gives CASSPAGTSTNEQFF.

This sequence joins TRBV19 and TRBJ2-7, with TRBD2 as a possible D gene (5 bases). The CDR3 consists of 14 residues. V shed 4 bases and J shed 2 bases, with 12 bases lying between them. Germline CDR1 is LNHDA and CDR2 is SQIVND (reference sequence). This CDR3 reads CASSSWESTYEQYF. For the CDR3, the DNA is TGTGCCAGTAGTAGTTGGGAGAGCACCTACGAGCAGTACTTC.

The chain carries TRBV28 and TRBJ2-5; no reliable D call. CDR1 and CDR2 (germline): MDHEN, SYDVKM. This CDR3 is 10 amino acids long. With 3 bases removed from V and 7 bases from J, the gap between germline ends came to 3 bases. CDR3 DNA: TGTGCCAGCAGTTTCGGGACCCAGTACTTC. This codes for CASSFGTQYF.

CDR3 bases: TGTGCCAGCCTGGACAGGGCCGCCTTGTTTAGCAATCAGCCCCAGCATTTT. Amino acids: CASLDRAALFSNQPQHF. The chain recombines TRBV28 with TRBJ1-5, with TRBD1 matching over 8 bases. The V segment lost 8 bases and the J segment 0 bases; nucleotides outside the gene matches: 12. From germline, CDR1 is MDHEN and CDR2 SYDVKM. The CDR3 runs to 17 residues.

The genes are TRBV5-4 and TRBJ1-2; TRBD1 matches 7 bases. V was clipped by 2 bases and J by 8 bases; unmatched bases: 6. CDR1 SGHNT and CDR2 YYREEE come from the germline V gene (reference sequence). This CDR3 contains 13 residues. CDR3 nucleotides: TGTGCCAGCAGCTTAAAGGGGGCGGGCGGCTACACCTTC. It yields the protein CASSLKGAGGYTF.

The sample holds one count of this clone. The CDR3 sequence is CAISARPREDRMNTEAFF. CDR3 DNA: TGTGCCATCAGTGCCAGACCCCGAGAGGATCGGATGAACACTGAAGCTTTCTTT. J is TRBJ1-1 and V is TRBV10-3; D uncertain. CDR1 is ENHRY, CDR2 SYGVKD, per germline. V was shortened by 4 bases and J by 0 bases, with 21 bases between the two germline ends. The CDR3 is 18 residues long.

The V gene is TRBV5-1, the J gene TRBJ2-2, with D possibly being TRBD1 (5 bases). The germline CDR1 and CDR2 sequences are SGHRS and YFSETQ. Trimming cost V 1 base and J 3 bases, with 7 bases left between them. The CDR3 runs to 14 residues. CDR3 residues: CASSLTGDTGELFF. In DNA form, the CDR3 reads TGCGCCAGCAGCTTGACAGGAGACACCGGGGAGCTGTTTTTT.

The V call is TRBV5-4, the J call TRBJ1-1; possible D gene TRBD1, 5 bases. V lost 2 bases to trimming and J lost 4 bases, with 12 bases between them. The CDR3 length is 14 residues. The germline CDR1 and CDR2 sequences are SGHNT and YYREEE (reference sequence). The CDR3 nucleotides are TGTGCCAGCAGCTTTCCTCAGGGAGGCACTGAAGCTTTCTTT. Amino acids: CASSFPQGGTEAFF.

V is TRBV4-2 and J is TRBJ2-3, with D perhaps matching TRBD2 (7 bases). The CDR3 runs to 15 residues. The germline V gene has CDR1 LGHNA and CDR2 YNFKEQ. The germline V and J ends were trimmed by 5 bases and 4 bases, with 16 bases remaining between them. CDR3 residues: CASSGGRGKADTQYF. CDR3 coding DNA: TGTGCCAGCAGCGGGGGGCGGGGGAAGGCAGATACGCAGTATTTT.

The J gene is TRBJ2-2, the V gene TRBV6-5, with a tentative D call TRBD2 (6 bases). The CDR3 length is 15 residues. Germline V lookup: CDR1 MNHEY, CDR2 SVGAGI. Trimming removed 2 bases from V and 2 bases from J, with 9 bases in between. The DNA of the CDR3 is TGTGCCAGCAGTTACGGGGGGACCAACACCGGGGAGCTGTTTTTT. Translating gives CASSYGGTNTGELFF.

The chain has TRBV30 and TRBJ2-7; 10 nucleotides match TRBD2. The CDR3 totals 13 residues. The V and J ends lost 4 bases and 2 bases, in that order; junction bases with no gene match: 2. Germline lookup yields CDR1 GTSNPN and CDR2 SVGIG (reference sequence). The CDR3 loop reads CAWIAGGPYEQYF. The CDR3 nucleotides read TGTGCCTGGATAGCGGGGGGACCCTACGAGCAGTACTTC.

The chain carries TRBV28 and TRBJ1-3, with D unresolved. V was shortened by 6 bases and J by 4 bases, with 13 bases between the two germline ends. CDR3 size: 14 residues. The V gene's germline CDR1 is MDHEN and CDR2 SYDVKM. CDR3 nucleotide sequence: TGTGCCAGCAGCCTCGGTTCGCCCGGAAACACCATATATTTT. Protein product: CASSLGSPGNTIYF. The entire variable domain, with the rest obtained from reference TRBV28 and TRBJ1-3, is as follows: DVKVTQSSRYLVKRTGEKVFLECVQDMDHENMFWYRQDPGLGLRLIYFSYDVKMKEKGDIPEGYSVSREKKERFSLILESASTNQTSMYLCASSLGSPGNTIYFGEGSWLTVV.

CDR3: CASSEQPNTEAFF. The DNA of the CDR3 is TGTGCCAGCAGTGAACAGCCTAACACTGAAGCTTTCTTT. The V and J genes are TRBV12-3 or TRBV12-4 and TRBJ1-1; D gene unclear. The CDR3 contains 13 residues. Trimming removed 5 bases from V and 2 bases from J, with 9 bases in between.

This rearrangement joins TRBV6-5 to TRBJ2-7; TRBD2 might be the D (6 bases). Germline V CDR1 and CDR2: MNHEY, SVGAGI. This CDR3 is built from 15 residues. Trimming removed 2 bases at V and 3 bases at J, with 14 bases between. The CDR3 loop is CASSYGGGFGYEQYF. DNA of the CDR3: TGTGCCAGCAGTTACGGTGGAGGGTTTGGCTACGAGCAGTACTTC.

V usage is TRBV24-1 and J usage is TRBJ1-6, with D possibly TRBD1 on 5 matching bases. CDR3 length: 13 amino acids. Trimming cost V 4 bases and J 6 bases, with 6 bases left between them. The germline V gene encodes CDR1 KGHDR and CDR2 SFDVKD. The CDR3, as DNA: TGTGCCACCAGTGAAGACAGTAATTCACCCCTCCACTTT. This translates into CATSEDSNSPLHF.

This chain connects TRBV11-3 to TRBJ2-5, with TRBD2 matching 9 bases. This CDR3 is 18 amino acids long. With 3 bases clipped from V and 5 bases from J, the junction kept 16 bases outside the gene matches. CDR1 SGHNT and CDR2 YENEEA come from the germline V gene. The CDR3 sequence: CASSFGFRMREGAETQYF. CDR3 DNA: TGTGCCAGCAGCTTTGGTTTTCGCATGCGGGAGGGCGCGGAGACCCAGTACTTC. The variable domain in full, completed from reference TRBV11-3 and TRBJ2-5, reads EAGVVQSPRYKIIEKKQPVAFWCNPISGHNTLYWYLQNLGQGPELLIRYENEEAVDDSQLPKDRFSAERLKGVDSTLKIQPAELGDSAVYLCASSFGFRMREGAETQYFGPGTRLLVL.

The chain carries TRBV6-5 and TRBJ1-6, with TRBD1 as a possible D gene (6 bases). The V gene lost 10 bases and the J gene lost 4 bases, with 11 bases spanning the gap. Germline CDR1 MNHEY, CDR2 SVGAGI. CDR3 length: 13 amino acids. The CDR3 is CATGDAYNSPLHF. The CDR3 DNA reads TGTGCCACAGGGGACGCTTATAATTCACCCCTCCACTTT.

This chain joins TRBV18 and TRBJ1-5, with TRBD1 matching 9 bases. With 3 bases clipped from V and 7 bases from J, the junction kept 7 bases outside the gene matches. The CDR3 totals 15 residues. Looked up from germline, CDR1 is KGHSH and CDR2 is LQKENI. CDR3 sequence: CASSPAQGAGQPQHF. In DNA form, the CDR3 reads TGTGCCAGCTCACCGGCACAGGGGGCAGGGCAGCCCCAGCATTTT.